The 19 T cell receptor beta chains below were found in one sample sequenced in a study of Tregs in tolerant kidney transplant recipients. Using immunoSEQ multiplex PCR, the repertoire was profiled, and TCRdb retains in-frame clones only, with some absent. In the table there are roughly 120,000 clones, around 91% of which are singletons. Sample: CD4+ T cells from blood. Every receptor here comes from a human donor in good health.

The chain uses TRBV11-2 and TRBJ2-7; 8 positions match TRBD1. The V gene's germline CDR1 is SGHAT and CDR2 FQNNGV. The CDR3 runs 15 residues. V gave up 6 bases and J gave up 1 base; unmatched junction bases: 8. Here the CDR3 reads CASSWDRLESYEQYF. In DNA, the CDR3 is TGTGCCAGCAGTTGGGACAGGTTGGAGTCCTACGAGCAGTACTTC.

The chain couples TRBV19 to TRBJ1-6; D not certain. Trimming pared 3 bases from V and 5 bases from J, leaving 14 bases between. The CDR3 covers 16 residues. Per the germline V gene, CDR1 is LNHDA and CDR2 is SQIVND (reference sequence). The chain's CDR3 is CASSIQGKANNSPLHF. For the CDR3, the DNA is TGTGCCAGTAGTATTCAAGGTAAAGCGAATAATTCACCCCTCCACTTT.

This chain uses TRBV6-4 with TRBJ2-2; maybe TRBD2 (6 bases). Between the trimmed V and J ends, which lost 6 bases and 2 bases, there was a span of 16 bases. The CDR3 runs 16 residues. Germline V gene data show CDR1 as MRHNA and CDR2 as SNTAGT. The CDR3 sequence is CASSPREAGNTGELFF. The CDR3 DNA sequence: TGTGCCAGCAGCCCCCGTGAGGCGGGAAACACCGGGGAGCTGTTTTTT.

The V gene is TRBV18, the J gene TRBJ1-1, with D uncertain. Trimming pared 2 bases from V and 2 bases from J, leaving 9 bases between. This CDR3 has 14 amino acids. CDR1 is KGHSH, CDR2 LQKENI, per germline. The DNA of the CDR3 is TGTGCCAGCTCACCAAGAATTACAAACACTGAAGCTTTCTTT. Translation: CASSPRITNTEAFF.

V gene TRBV27 combines with J gene TRBJ2-1, with D tentatively TRBD1 (5 bases). This CDR3 has 16 amino acids. The germline V gene has CDR1 MNHEY and CDR2 SMNVEV (reference sequence). The ends were cut back, 10 bases at V and 0 bases at J, with 19 bases in the middle. The chain's CDR3 is CATSAPDSLSYNEQFF. CDR3 DNA sequence: TGTGCCACCTCAGCCCCCGACAGTCTCTCCTACAATGAGCAGTTCTTC.

V is TRBV7-9 and J is TRBJ2-1; D remains ambiguous. CDR1 is SEHNR and CDR2 is FQNEAQ in the germline V gene (reference sequence). The CDR3 sequence is 12 residues long. The germline V and J ends were trimmed by 5 bases and 8 bases, with 10 bases remaining between them. CDR3 in DNA: TGTGCCAGCAGCGTTACACGGGATGAGCAGTTCTTC. Translated, it gives CASSVTRDEQFF.

This chain uses TRBV9 with TRBJ2-2; no clear D. The germline V and J ends were trimmed by 0 bases and 3 bases, with 6 bases remaining between them. Germline CDR1 and CDR2: SGDLS and YYNGEE. The CDR3 is 14 residues long. CDR3 in DNA: TGTGCCAGCAGCGTAGACTCTTACACCGGGGAGCTGTTTTTT. Protein sequence: CASSVDSYTGELFF.

This clone was found once. The rearrangement links TRBV10-3 to TRBJ2-7; TRBD1 agrees at 10 bases. This CDR3 region has 13 residues. V lost 8 bases, J lost 1 base, and 2 bases stayed unmatched. Germline CDR1 reads ENHRY; CDR2 reads SYGVKD. In DNA form, the CDR3 reads TGTGCCATCTGGGACAGGGGATCCTACGAGCAGTACTTC. This translates into CAIWDRGSYEQYF.

The chain is built from TRBV18 and TRBJ2-5; 8 nucleotides align to TRBD2. CDR1 and CDR2 from the germline V gene are KGHSH and LQKENI. J lost 6 bases, V lost 0 bases, and 9 bases had no gene match. The CDR3 has 16 amino acids. CDR3 residues: CASSPPGGGRGQTQYF. DNA of the CDR3: TGTGCCAGCTCACCACCGGGCGGGGGGCGAGGACAGACCCAGTACTTC.

This rearrangement joins TRBV2 to TRBJ1-6, with 7 bases lining up with TRBD1. CDR1 and CDR2 from the germline V gene are SNHLY and FYNNEI. V gave up 6 bases and J gave up 6 bases; unmatched junction bases: 8. This CDR3 comprises 15 residues. CDR3 amino acids: CASRNEGAVNSPLHF. CDR3 bases: TGTGCCAGCAGGAATGAGGGGGCAGTTAATTCACCCCTCCACTTT.

The rearrangement uses TRBV6-1 and TRBJ2-5; no clear D. CDR1 MNHNS and CDR2 SASEGT come from the germline V gene. Trimming removed 6 bases from V and 2 bases from J, with 13 bases in between. The CDR3 has 14 residues. CDR3 residues: CASSVFARQETQYF. Written as DNA, the CDR3 is TGTGCCAGCAGCGTTTTTGCAAGGCAAGAGACCCAGTACTTC.

The J gene is TRBJ2-2, the V gene TRBV10-3, with D possibly matching TRBD2 (5 bases). The CDR3 totals 15 residues. V gave up 3 bases and J gave up 1 base, with 9 bases separating them. Germline-derived CDR1 and CDR2 are ENHRY and SYGVKD. CDR3 loop: CAISDVGMNTGELFF. The CDR3 DNA reads as TGTGCCATCAGTGACGTCGGGATGAACACCGGGGAGCTGTTTTTT.

The CDR3 region has the DNA TGTGCCAGCTCACCAGACTCCGGGCTCCCGAGCTCTGGAAACACCATATATTTT. This encodes CASSPDSGLPSSGNTIYF. This rearrangement joins TRBV18 to TRBJ1-3, with D hard to call. The germline V and J ends were trimmed by 2 bases and 0 bases, with 17 bases remaining between them. The CDR3 covers 18 residues. The germline V gene has CDR1 KGHSH and CDR2 LQKENI.

The rearrangement uses TRBV2 and TRBJ2-5; 9 nucleotides align to TRBD1. The CDR3 is 15 amino acids. Per the germline V gene, CDR1 is SNHLY and CDR2 is FYNNEI. The trim removed 5 bases at V and 2 bases at J, leaving 6 bases unmatched. The CDR3 loop is CASSTPGTGQETQYF. The CDR3 nucleotides read TGTGCCAGCAGTACCCCTGGGACAGGGCAAGAGACCCAGTACTTC.

V and J are TRBV7-6 and TRBJ1-1; 11 nucleotides match TRBD1. Trimming cost V 5 bases and J 11 bases; bases outside gene matches: 7. The CDR3 is 13 residues long. Germline values: CDR1 SGHVS, CDR2 FNYEAQ. CDR3: CASSPGTGGRAFF. In DNA form, the CDR3 reads TGTGCCAGCAGCCCGGGGACAGGGGGGCGGGCTTTCTTT.

The chain employs TRBV30 and TRBJ1-4; D is perhaps TRBD1 (5 bases). Germline V lookup: CDR1 GTSNPN, CDR2 SVGIG (reference sequence). The CDR3 spans 17 residues. V was cut by 0 bases and J by 1 base, with 15 bases left in between. The CDR3 reads CAWSVGVITGTNEKLFF. The CDR3 nucleotides read TGTGCCTGGAGTGTAGGGGTTATCACAGGAACTAATGAAAAACTGTTTTTT.

J is TRBJ2-7 and V is TRBV5-1; tentatively, D is TRBD2 (6 bases). The CDR3 runs 14 residues. Germline assignment: CDR1 SGHRS and CDR2 YFSETQ. Deletions cut 1 base from V and 5 bases from J, with 13 bases between. CDR3 protein: CASSLLLAEDEQYF. The CDR3 bases are TGCGCCAGCAGCTTGCTACTAGCTGAGGACGAGCAGTACTTC.

The chain employs TRBV27 and TRBJ1-5; 8 bases agree with TRBD1. J lost 1 base, V lost 6 bases, and 5 bases had no gene match. CDR1 is MNHEY and CDR2 is SMNVEV in the germline V gene (reference sequence). The CDR3 extends over 15 amino acids. CDR3 loop: CASSRTGLSNQPQHF. DNA of the CDR3: TGTGCCAGCAGCCGGACAGGGCTCAGCAATCAGCCCCAGCATTTT.

The chain carries TRBV18 and TRBJ1-5; D ambiguous. The V end lost 3 bases, the J end lost 2 bases, and 14 bases lay between the germline ends. The CDR3 covers 16 residues. Germline V gene data show CDR1 as KGHSH and CDR2 as LQKENI. CDR3 nucleotide sequence: TGTGCCAGCTCACCTGGCCCCCCCACCGGCAATCAGCCCCAGCATTTT. It encodes CASSPGPPTGNQPQHF.